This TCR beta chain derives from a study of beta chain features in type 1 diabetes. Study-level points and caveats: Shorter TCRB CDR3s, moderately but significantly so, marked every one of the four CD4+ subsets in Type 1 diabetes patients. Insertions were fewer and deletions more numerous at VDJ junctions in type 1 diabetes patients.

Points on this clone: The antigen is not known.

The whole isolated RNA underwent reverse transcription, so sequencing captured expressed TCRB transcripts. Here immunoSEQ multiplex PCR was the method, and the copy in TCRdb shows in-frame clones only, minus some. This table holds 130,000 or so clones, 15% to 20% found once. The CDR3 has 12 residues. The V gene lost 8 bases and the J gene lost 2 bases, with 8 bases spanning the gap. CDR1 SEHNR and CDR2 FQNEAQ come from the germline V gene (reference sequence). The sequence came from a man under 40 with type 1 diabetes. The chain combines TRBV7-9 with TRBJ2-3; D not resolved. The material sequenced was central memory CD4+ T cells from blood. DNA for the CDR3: TGTGCCAGCGGCCTCTCCACAGATACGCAGTATTTT. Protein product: CASGLSTDTQYF.